This T cell receptor (beta chain) was identified during a study of T cell repertoires in cytomegalovirus infection. The overall study: Through public TCR beta signatures, both CMV infection and matching HLA type were indicated. Study outcomes and limitations: CMV-specific HLA-C-restricted TCR beta clonotypes dominated the ex vivo response. Pooled public TCR beta family frequency picked out CMV carriers with the relevant HLA.

A note on this clonotype: Its antigen is as yet unknown.

Per germline, CDR1 LNHDA and CDR2 SQIVND (reference sequence). The CDR3 consists of 13 residues. Trimming removed 3 bases from V and 1 base from J, with 3 bases in between. TCRdb passed the reads through MiXCR, listing each CDR3 protein once. The sample includes nearly 70,000 distinct CDR3 sequences, around 21% of them seen just once. The clonotype comes from a human donor in good health (CMV status not recorded). Some clones in this sample may be carry-over from other donors' samples. The chain carries TRBV19 and TRBJ2-2; D is undetermined. Sequenced sample: PBMCs, sequenced either directly or after in vitro stimulation (not recorded which). This CDR3 reads CASSMGNTGELFF. Here the CDR3 DNA reads TGTGCCAGTAGTATGGGGAACACCGGGGAGCTGTTTTTT.